The sequence of this T cell receptor beta chain was determined in a study of blood T cell repertoires in COVID-19. Study as a whole: Acute and convalescent COVID-19 samples came from the United States, Italy and Spain. PBMCs, B-cell-depleted T cells, or T cells were the source of the cDNA or gDNA that made up the material.

Original processing notes: For nucleated cells, counts were estimated from reference gene primer amplification. Generated by immunoSEQ multiplex PCR, the TCRdb table keeps only in-frame clones and is missing some. That table gives V, J and clone size, and the DNA gave D and trimming. The table has about 220,000 clones, 82% seen once. V was shortened by 0 bases and J by 8 bases, with 17 bases between the two germline ends. The CDR3 sequence is 15 residues long. Germline V gene sequence: CDR1 SGDLS, CDR2 YYNGEE. Seattle patient enrollment occurred during active infection, with longitudinal follow-up thereafter.

This TCR derives from a woman in her 70s with COVID-19, enrolled during active disease. What was sequenced was peripheral blood. The chain links TRBV9 to TRBJ1-1, with no clear D. The CDR3: CASSVADDVRIEAFF. In nucleotides, the CDR3 is TGTGCCAGCAGCGTAGCAGATGATGTGCGGATCGAAGCTTTCTTT.